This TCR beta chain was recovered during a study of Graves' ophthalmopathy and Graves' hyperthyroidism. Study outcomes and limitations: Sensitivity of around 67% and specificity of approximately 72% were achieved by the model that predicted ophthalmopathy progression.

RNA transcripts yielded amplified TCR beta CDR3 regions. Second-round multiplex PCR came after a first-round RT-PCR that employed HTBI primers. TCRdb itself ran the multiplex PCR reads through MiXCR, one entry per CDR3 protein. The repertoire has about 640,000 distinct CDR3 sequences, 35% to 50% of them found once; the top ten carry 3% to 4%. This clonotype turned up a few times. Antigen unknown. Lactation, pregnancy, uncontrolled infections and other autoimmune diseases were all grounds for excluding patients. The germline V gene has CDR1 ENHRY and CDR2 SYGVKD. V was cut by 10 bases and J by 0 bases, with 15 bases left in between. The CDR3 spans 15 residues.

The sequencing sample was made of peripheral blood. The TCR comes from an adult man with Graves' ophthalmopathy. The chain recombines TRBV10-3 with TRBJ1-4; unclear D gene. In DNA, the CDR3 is TGTGCCAGCAGACCTGAAGGCGCAACTAATGAAAAACTGTTTTTT. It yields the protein CASRPEGATNEKLFF.